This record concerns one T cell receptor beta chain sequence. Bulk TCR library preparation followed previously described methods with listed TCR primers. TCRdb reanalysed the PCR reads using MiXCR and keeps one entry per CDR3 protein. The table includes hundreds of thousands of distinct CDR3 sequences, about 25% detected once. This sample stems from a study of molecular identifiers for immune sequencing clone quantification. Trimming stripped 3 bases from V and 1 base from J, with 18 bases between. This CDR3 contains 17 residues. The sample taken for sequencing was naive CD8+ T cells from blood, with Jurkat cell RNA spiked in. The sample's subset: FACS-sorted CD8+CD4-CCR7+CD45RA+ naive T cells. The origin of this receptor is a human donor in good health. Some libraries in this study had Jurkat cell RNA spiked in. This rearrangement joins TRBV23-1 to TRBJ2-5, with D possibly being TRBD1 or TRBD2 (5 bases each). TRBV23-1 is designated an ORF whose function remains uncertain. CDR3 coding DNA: TGCGCCAGCAGTCACCCACAGACAGAGGGGAGCCAAGAGACCCAGTACTTC. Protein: CASSHPQTEGSQETQYF.